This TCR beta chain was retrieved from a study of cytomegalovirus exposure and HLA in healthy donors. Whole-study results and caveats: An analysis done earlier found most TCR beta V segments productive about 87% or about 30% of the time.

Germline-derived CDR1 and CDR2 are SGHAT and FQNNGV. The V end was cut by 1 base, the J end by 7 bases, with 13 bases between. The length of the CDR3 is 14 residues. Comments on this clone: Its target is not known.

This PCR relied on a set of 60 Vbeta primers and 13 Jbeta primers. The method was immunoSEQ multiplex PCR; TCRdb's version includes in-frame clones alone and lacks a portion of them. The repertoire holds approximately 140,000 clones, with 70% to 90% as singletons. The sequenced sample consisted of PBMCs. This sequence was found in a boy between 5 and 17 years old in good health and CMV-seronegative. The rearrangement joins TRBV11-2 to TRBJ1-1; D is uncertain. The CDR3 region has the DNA TGTGCCAGCAGCTTAGCTGCAGGCCGGCTTGAAGCTTTCTTT. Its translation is CASSLAAGRLEAFF.